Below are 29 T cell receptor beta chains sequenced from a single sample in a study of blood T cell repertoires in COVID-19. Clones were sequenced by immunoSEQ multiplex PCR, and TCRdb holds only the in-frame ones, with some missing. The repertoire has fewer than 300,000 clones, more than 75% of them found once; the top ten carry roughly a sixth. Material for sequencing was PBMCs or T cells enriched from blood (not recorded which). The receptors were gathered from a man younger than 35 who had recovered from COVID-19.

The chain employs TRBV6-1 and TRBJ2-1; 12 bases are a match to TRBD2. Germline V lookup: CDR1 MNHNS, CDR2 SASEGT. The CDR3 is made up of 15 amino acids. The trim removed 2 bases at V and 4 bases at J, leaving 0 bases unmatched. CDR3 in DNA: TGTGCCAGCAGTGAACTAGCGGGAGGGTACAATGAGCAGTTCTTC. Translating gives CASSELAGGYNEQFF.

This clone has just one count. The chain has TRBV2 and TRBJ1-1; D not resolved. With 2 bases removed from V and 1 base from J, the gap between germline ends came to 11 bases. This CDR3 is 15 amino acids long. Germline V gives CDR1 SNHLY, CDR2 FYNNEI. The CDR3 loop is CASSERRYENTEAFF. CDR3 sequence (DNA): TGTGCCAGCAGTGAACGGAGGTACGAGAACACTGAAGCTTTCTTT.

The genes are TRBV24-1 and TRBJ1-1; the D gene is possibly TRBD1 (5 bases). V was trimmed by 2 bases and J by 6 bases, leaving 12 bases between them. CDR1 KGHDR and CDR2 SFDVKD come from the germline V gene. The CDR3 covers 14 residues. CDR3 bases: TGTGCCACCAGTGATTGGCAGGGAAGGGCTGAAGCTTTCTTT. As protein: CATSDWQGRAEAFF.

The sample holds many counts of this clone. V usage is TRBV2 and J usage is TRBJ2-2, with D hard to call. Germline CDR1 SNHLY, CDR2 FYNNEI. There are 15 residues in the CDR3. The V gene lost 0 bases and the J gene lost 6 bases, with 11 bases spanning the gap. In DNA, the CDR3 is TGTGCCAGCAGTGAAGCATCCGATTACTCCGGGGAGCTGTTTTTT. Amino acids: CASSEASDYSGELFF. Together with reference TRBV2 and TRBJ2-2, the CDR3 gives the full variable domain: EPEVTQTPSHQVTQMGQEVILRCVPISNHLYFYWYRQILGQKVEFLVSFYNNEISEKSEIFDDQFSVERPDGSNFTLKIRSTKLEDSAMYFCASSEASDYSGELFFGEGSRLTVL.

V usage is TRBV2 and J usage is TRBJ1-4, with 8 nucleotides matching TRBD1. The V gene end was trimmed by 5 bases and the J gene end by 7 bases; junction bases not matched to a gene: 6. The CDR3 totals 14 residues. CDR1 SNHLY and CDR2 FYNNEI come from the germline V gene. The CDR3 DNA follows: TGTGCCAGCAGTACACCAGGGGGCGGTGAAAAACTGTTTTTT. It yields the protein CASSTPGGGEKLFF.

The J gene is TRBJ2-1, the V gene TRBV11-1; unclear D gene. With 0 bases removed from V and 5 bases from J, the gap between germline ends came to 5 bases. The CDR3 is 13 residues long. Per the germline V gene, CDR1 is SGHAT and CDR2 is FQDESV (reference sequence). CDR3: CASSLALDNEQFF. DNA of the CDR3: TGTGCCAGCAGCTTAGCATTAGACAATGAGCAGTTCTTC.

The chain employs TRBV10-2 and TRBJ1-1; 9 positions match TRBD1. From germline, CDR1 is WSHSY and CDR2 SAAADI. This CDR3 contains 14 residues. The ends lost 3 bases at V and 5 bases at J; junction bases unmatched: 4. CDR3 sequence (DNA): TGCGCCAGCAGTGATGGGACAGGGAGTACTGAAGCTTTCTTT. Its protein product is CASSDGTGSTEAFF.

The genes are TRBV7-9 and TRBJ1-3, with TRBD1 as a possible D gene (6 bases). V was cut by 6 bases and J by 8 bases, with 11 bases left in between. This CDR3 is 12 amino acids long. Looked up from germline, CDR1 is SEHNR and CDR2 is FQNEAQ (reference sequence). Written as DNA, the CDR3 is TGTGCCAGCAGGACAGGAGGCGACACCATATATTTT. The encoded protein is CASRTGGDTIYF.

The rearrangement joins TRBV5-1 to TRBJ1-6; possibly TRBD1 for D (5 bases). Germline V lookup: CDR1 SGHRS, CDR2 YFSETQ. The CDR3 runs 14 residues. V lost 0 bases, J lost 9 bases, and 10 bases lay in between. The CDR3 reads CASSLAGRGSPLHF. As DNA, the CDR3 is TGCGCCAGCAGCTTGGCGGGGAGGGGTTCACCCCTCCACTTT. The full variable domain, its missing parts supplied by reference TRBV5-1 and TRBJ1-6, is KAGVTQTPRYLIKTRGQQVTLSCSPISGHRSVSWYQQTPGQGLQFLFEYFSETQRNKGNFPGRFSGRQFSNSRSEMNVSTLELGDSALYLCASSLAGRGSPLHFGNGTRLTVT.

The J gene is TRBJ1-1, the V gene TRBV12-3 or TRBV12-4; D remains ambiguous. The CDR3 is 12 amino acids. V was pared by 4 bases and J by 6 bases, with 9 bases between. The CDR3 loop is CASSSQVSEAFF. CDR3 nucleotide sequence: TGTGCCAGCAGTTCCCAGGTCTCTGAAGCTTTCTTT.

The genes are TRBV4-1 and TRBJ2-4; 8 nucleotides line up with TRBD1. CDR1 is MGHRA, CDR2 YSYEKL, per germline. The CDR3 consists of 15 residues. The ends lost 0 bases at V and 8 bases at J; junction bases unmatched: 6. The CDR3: CASSQEVQGADIQYF. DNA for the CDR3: TGCGCCAGCAGCCAAGAGGTTCAGGGGGCTGACATTCAGTACTTC.

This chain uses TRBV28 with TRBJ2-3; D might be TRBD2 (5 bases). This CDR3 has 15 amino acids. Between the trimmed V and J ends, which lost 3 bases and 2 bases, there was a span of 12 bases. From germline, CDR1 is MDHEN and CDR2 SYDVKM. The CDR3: CASSLRGPPTDTQYF. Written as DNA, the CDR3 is TGTGCCAGCAGTTTGAGAGGGCCCCCCACAGATACGCAGTATTTT.

As DNA, the CDR3 is TGTGCCAGCAGTTGGACAGGGAACCAAGAGACCCAGTACTTC. This gives the protein CASSWTGNQETQYF. The rearrangement joins TRBV6-5 to TRBJ2-5; 8 positions match TRBD1. This CDR3 spans 14 amino acids. With V trimmed by 4 bases and J by 0 bases, 1 base remained unmatched. The germline gives CDR1 MNHEY, CDR2 SVGAGI.

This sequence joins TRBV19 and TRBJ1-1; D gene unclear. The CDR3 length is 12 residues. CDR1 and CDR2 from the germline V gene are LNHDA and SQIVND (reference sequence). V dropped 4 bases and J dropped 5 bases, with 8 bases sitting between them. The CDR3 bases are TGTGCCAGTAGTACTTCCGGTACTGAAGCTTTCTTT. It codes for CASSTSGTEAFF.

CDR3 protein: CATSRVITDEQYF. The DNA of the CDR3 is TGTGCCACCAGCAGAGTGATCACAGACGAGCAGTACTTC. The chain employs TRBV15 and TRBJ2-7, with no clear D. Germline V gene lookup returns CDR1 LNHNV and CDR2 YYDKDF (reference sequence). V dropped 1 base and J dropped 5 bases, with 9 bases sitting between them. CDR3 length equals 13 residues.

CDR3 amino acids: CASSLGTVHETQYF. The CDR3 DNA reads as TGTGCCAGCAGCTTAGGGACAGTACACGAGACCCAGTACTTC. This rearrangement joins TRBV11-2 to TRBJ2-5; maybe TRBD1 (6 bases). CDR3 length: 14 amino acids. V dropped 1 base and J dropped 5 bases, with 11 bases sitting between them. The germline V gene encodes CDR1 SGHAT and CDR2 FQNNGV.

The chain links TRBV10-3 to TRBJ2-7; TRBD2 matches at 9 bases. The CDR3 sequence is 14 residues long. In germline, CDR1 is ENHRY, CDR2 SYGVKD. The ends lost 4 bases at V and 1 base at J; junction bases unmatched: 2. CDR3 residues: CAISGTSASYEQYF. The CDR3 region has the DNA TGTGCCATCAGTGGGACTAGCGCGTCCTACGAGCAGTACTTC.

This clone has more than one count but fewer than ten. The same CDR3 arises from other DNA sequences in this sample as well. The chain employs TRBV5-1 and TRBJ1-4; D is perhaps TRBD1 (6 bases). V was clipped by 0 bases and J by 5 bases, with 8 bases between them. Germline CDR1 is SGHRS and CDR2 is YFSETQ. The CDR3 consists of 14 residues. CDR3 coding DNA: TGCGCCAGCAGCTTGGCCCAGGGGAATGAAAAACTGTTTTTT. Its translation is CASSLAQGNEKLFF.

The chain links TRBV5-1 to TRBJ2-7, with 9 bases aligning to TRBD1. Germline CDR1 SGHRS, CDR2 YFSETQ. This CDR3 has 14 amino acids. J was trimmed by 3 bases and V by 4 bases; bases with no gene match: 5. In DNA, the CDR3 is TGCGCCAGCAGCATCGGGACAGGGATCTACGAGCAGTACTTC. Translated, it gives CASSIGTGIYEQYF. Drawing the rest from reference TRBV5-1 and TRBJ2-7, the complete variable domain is KAGVTQTPRYLIKTRGQQVTLSCSPISGHRSVSWYQQTPGQGLQFLFEYFSETQRNKGNFPGRFSGRQFSNSRSEMNVSTLELGDSALYLCASSIGTGIYEQYFGPGTRLTVT.

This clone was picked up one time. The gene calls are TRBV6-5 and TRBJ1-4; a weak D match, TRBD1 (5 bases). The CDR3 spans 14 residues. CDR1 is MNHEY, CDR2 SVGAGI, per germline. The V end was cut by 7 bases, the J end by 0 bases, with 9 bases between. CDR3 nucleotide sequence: TGTGCCAGCACGTGGACAACAACTAATGAAAAACTGTTTTTT. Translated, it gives CASTWTTTNEKLFF.

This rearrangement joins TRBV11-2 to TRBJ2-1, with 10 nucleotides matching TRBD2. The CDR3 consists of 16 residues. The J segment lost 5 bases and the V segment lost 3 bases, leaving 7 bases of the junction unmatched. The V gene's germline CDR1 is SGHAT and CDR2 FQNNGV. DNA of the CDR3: TGTGCCAGCAGCTTGAAAGCGGGGGGGCCCCACAATGAGCAGTTCTTC. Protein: CASSLKAGGPHNEQFF.

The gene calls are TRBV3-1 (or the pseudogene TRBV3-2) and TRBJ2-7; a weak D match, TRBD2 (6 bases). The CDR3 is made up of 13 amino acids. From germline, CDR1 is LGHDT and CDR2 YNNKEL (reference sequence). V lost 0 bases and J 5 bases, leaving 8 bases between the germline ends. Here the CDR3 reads CASSQEGGNEQYF. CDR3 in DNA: TGTGCCAGCAGCCAAGAAGGAGGGAACGAGCAGTACTTC.

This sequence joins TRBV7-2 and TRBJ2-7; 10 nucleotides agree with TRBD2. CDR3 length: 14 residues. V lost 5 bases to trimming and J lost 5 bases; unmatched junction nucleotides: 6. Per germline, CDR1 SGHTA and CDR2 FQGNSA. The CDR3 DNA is TGTGCCAGCAGCAAAGCGGGAGGGCCGGACGAGCAGTACTTC. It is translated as CASSKAGGPDEQYF. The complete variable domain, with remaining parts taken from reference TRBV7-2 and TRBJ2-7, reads GAGVSQSPSNKVTEKGKDVELRCDPISGHTALYWYRQSLGQGLEFLIYFQGNSAPDKSGLPSDRFSAERTGGSVSTLTIQRTQQEDSAVYLCASSKAGGPDEQYFGPGTRLTVT.

Here the CDR3 reads CASSLYQMNTEAFF. Written as DNA, the CDR3 is TGTGCCAGCAGCTTGTACCAGATGAACACTGAAGCTTTCTTT. The rearrangement uses TRBV7-2 and TRBJ1-1; D not certain. This CDR3 comprises 14 residues. Germline CDR1 is SGHTA and CDR2 is FQGNSA. Trimming pared 3 bases from V and 0 bases from J, leaving 8 bases between.

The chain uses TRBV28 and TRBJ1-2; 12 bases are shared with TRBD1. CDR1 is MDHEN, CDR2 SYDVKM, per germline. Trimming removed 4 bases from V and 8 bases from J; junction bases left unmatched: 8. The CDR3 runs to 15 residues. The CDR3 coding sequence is TGTGCCAGCAGTTCCCAGGGACAGGGGGCCTGGGGCTACACCTTC. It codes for CASSSQGQGAWGYTF.

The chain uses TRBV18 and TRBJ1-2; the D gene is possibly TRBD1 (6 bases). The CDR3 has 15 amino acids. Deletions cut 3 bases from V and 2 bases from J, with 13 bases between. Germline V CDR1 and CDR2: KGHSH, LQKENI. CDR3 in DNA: TGTGCCAGCTCACCCGAGGACAGCTTGAACTATGGCTACACCTTC. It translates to CASSPEDSLNYGYTF.

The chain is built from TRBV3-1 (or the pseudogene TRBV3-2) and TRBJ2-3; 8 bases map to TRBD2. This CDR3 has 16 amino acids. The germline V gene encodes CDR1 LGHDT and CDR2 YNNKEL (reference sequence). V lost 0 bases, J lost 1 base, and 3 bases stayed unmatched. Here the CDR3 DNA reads TGTGCCAGCAGCCAAGAAGCGACTAGCGGCACAGATACGCAGTATTTT. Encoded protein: CASSQEATSGTDTQYF.

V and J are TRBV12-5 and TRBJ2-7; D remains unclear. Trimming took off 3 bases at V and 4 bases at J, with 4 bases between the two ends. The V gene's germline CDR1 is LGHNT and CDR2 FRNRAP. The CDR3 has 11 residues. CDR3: CASGFEYEQYF. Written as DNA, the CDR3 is TGTGCTAGTGGTTTCGAGTACGAGCAGTACTTC.

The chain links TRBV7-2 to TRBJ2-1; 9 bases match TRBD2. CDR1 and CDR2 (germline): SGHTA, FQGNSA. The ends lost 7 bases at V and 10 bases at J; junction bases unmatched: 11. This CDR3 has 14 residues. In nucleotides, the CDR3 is TGTGCCAGCATCGCATTGGCGGGGGGGGGAGAGCAGTTCTTC. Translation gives CASIALAGGGEQFF.